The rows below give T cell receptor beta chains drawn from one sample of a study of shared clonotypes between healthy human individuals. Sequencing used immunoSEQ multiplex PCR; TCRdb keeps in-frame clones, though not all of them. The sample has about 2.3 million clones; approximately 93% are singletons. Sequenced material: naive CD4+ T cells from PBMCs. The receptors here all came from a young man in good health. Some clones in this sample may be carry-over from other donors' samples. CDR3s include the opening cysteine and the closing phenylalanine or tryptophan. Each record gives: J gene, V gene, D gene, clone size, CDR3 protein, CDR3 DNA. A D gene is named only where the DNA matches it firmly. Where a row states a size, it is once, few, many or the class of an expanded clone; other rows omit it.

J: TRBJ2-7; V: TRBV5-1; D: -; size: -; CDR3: CASSLTPGTLGYEQYF; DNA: TGCGCCAGCAGCTTGACCCCCGGGACCCTGGGCTACGAGCAGTACTTC
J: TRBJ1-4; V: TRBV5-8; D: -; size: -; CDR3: CASSRGMRGTATNEKLFF; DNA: TGTGCCAGCAGCAGAGGTATGCGGGGGACTGCAACTAATGAAAAACTGTTTTTT
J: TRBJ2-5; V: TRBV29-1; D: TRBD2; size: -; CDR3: CSAGLAGVETQYF; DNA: TGCAGCGCGGGACTAGCGGGAGTAGAGACCCAGTACTTC
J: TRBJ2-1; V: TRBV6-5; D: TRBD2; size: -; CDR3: CASHTSGRLHEQFF; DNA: TGTGCCAGCCATACTAGCGGGAGGTTGCATGAGCAGTTCTTC
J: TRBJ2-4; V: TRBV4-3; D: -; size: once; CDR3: CASSQDRPILAKNIQYF; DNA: TGCGCCAGCAGCCAAGATCGCCCTATCCTAGCCAAAAACATTCAGTACTTC
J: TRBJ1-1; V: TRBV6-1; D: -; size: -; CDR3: CASQSQGSTEAFF; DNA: TGTGCCAGCCAATCCCAGGGCAGCACTGAAGCTTTCTTT
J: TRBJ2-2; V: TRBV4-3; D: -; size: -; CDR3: CASSPGLGENTGELFF; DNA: TGCGCCAGCAGCCCGGGATTGGGGGAAAACACCGGGGAGCTGTTTTTT
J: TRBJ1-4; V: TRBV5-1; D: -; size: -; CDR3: CASSLGVNLNEKLFF; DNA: TGCGCCAGCAGCCTAGGGGTAAACTTAAATGAAAAACTGTTTTTT
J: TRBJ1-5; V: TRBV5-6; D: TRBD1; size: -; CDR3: CASSSSGTGTQPQHF; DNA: TGTGCCAGCAGCTCTTCGGGGACAGGGACTCAGCCCCAGCATTTT
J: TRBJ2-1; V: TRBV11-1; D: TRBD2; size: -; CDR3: CASSYSGTTYNEQFF; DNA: TGTGCCAGCAGCTACAGCGGGACTACCTACAATGAGCAGTTCTTC
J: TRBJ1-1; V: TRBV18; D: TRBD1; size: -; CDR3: CASSPSDRGNTEAFF; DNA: TGTGCCAGCTCACCATCGGACAGGGGCAACACTGAAGCTTTCTTT
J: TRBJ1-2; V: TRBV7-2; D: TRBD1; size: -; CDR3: CASSLGSRGNVGYTF; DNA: TGTGCCAGCAGCTTAGGTTCCAGGGGGAATGTGGGCTACACCTTC
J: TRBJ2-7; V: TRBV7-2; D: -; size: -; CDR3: CASSLQGAGVYEQYF; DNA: TGTGCCAGCAGCTTACAAGGGGCAGGAGTGTACGAGCAGTACTTC
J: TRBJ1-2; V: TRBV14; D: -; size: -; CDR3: CASSRQSYGYTF; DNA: TGTGCCAGCAGCCGTCAGAGTTATGGCTACACCTTC
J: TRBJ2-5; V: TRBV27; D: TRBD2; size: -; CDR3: CASQSRSSSQREYWETQYF; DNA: TGTGCCAGCCAGAGCCGCAGCAGCTCTCAGCGGGAGTACTGGGAGACCCAGTACTTC
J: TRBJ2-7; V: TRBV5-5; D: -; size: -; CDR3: CASSLAFSQVSSYEQYF; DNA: TGTGCCAGCAGCTTGGCCTTTTCCCAGGTGAGCTCCTACGAGCAGTACTTC
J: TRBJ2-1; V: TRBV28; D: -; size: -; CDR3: CASSLSYNEQFF; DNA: TGTGCCAGCAGTTTGTCCTACAATGAGCAGTTCTTC
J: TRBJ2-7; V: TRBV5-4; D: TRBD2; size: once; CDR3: CASSATSGSYEQYF; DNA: TGTGCCAGCAGCGCCACTAGCGGGAGCTACGAGCAGTACTTC
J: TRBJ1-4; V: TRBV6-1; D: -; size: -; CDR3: CASSEITLVTNEKLFF; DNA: TGTGCCAGCAGTGAAATAACCCTAGTCACTAATGAAAAACTGTTTTTT
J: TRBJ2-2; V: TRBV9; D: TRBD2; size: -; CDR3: CASSPGTSGTGELFF; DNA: TGTGCCAGCAGCCCCGGGACTAGCGGCACCGGGGAGCTGTTTTTT
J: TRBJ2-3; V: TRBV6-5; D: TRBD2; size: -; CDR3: CASARGERGEPYF; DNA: TGTGCCAGCGCCCGGGGGGAAAGGGGCGAGCCGTATTTT
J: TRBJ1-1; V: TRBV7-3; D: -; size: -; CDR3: CASSVHRASEAFF; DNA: TGTGCCAGCAGCGTACACAGGGCATCTGAAGCTTTCTTT
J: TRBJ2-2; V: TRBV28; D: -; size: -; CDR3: CASSLGGARTGELFF; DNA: TGTGCCAGCAGTTTAGGTGGTGCAAGGACCGGGGAGCTGTTTTTT
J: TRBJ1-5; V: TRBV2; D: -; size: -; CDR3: CASSSGGQGNQPQHF; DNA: TGTGCCAGCAGCTCCGGAGGGCAGGGAAATCAGCCCCAGCATTTT
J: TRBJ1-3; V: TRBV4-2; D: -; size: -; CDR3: CASSQDNGPSGNTIYF; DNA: TGTGCCAGCAGCCAAGATAATGGTCCCTCTGGAAACACCATATATTTT
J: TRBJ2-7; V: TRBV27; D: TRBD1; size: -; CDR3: CASRRGQAYPYEQYF; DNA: TGTGCCAGCAGGAGGGGACAGGCCTATCCCTACGAGCAGTACTTC
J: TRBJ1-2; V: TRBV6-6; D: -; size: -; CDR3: CASSSREVYGYTF; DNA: TGTGCCAGCAGTTCTAGGGAGGTCTATGGCTACACCTTC
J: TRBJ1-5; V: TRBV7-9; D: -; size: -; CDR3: CASSLKGDNQPQHF; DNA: TGTGCCAGCAGCTTAAAGGGTGACAATCAGCCCCAGCATTTT
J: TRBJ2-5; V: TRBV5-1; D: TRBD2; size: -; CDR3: CASSGRLAGGQETQYF; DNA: TGCGCCAGCAGCGGAAGACTAGCGGGAGGCCAAGAGACCCAGTACTTC
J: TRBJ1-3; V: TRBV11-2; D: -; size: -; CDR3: CASRGGGTGNTIYF; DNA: TGTGCCAGTCGGGGCGGGGGTACTGGAAACACCATATATTTT
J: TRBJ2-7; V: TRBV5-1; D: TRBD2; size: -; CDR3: CASSSGTSATYEQYF; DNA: TGCGCCAGCAGCTCCGGGACTAGCGCCACCTACGAGCAGTACTTC
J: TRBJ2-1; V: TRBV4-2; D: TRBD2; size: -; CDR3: CASSHLAGDANEQFF; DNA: TGTGCCAGCAGCCACCTAGCGGGAGATGCGAATGAGCAGTTCTTC
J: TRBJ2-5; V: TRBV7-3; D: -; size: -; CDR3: CAGGIQLYQETQYF; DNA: TGTGCCGGGGGAATACAGCTATACCAAGAGACCCAGTACTTC
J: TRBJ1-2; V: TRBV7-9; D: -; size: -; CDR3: CASSSADRRSYGYTF; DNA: TGTGCCAGCAGCTCAGCGGATAGGAGGTCCTATGGCTACACCTTC
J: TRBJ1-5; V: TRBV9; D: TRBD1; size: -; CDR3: CASSFTGDRQPQHF; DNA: TGTGCCAGCAGCTTTACAGGGGATAGGCAGCCCCAGCATTTT
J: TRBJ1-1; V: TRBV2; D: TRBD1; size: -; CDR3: CASSRISGQGEAFF; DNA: TGTGCCAGCAGCCGGATATCCGGACAGGGTGAAGCTTTCTTT
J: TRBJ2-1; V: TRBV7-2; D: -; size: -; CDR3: CASSLPGTPNEQFF; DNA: TGTGCCAGCAGCTTACCCGGGACTCCAAATGAGCAGTTCTTC
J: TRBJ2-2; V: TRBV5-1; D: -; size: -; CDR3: CASSFQAGLGGELFF; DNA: TGCGCCAGCAGCTTTCAAGCGGGTCTTGGCGGGGAGCTGTTTTTT
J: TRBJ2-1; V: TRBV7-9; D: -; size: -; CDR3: CASSFKGRGNEQFF; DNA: TGTGCCAGCAGCTTCAAGGGGCGAGGGAATGAGCAGTTCTTC
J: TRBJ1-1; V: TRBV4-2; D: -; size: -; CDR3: CASSQDLAEAFF; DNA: TGTGCCAGCAGCCAAGATCTAGCTGAAGCTTTCTTT
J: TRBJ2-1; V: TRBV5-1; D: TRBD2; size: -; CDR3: CASRVTSGSSYNEQFF; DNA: TGCGCCAGCAGGGTCACTAGCGGAAGCTCCTACAATGAGCAGTTCTTC
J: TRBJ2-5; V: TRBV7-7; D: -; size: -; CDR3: CASSILSTSAETQYF; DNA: TGTGCCAGCAGCATACTATCGACTAGTGCAGAGACCCAGTACTTC
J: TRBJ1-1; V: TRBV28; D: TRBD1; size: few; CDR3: CASSGRTGGNTEAFF; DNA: TGTGCCAGCAGTGGGCGGACAGGGGGAAACACTGAAGCTTTCTTT
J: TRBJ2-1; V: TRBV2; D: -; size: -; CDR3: CASRGSAINEQFF; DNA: TGTGCCAGCAGGGGATCGGCTATCAATGAGCAGTTCTTC
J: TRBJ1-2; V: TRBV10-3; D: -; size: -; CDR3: CAISVKAGTNYGYTF; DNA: TGTGCCATCAGTGTTAAGGCGGGGACCAACTATGGCTACACCTTC
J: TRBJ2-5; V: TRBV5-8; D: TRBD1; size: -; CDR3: CASSDRVQETQYF; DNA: TGTGCCAGCAGTGACAGGGTCCAGGAGACCCAGTACTTC
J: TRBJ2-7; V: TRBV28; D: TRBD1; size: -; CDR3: CASSSQGQSYEQYF; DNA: TGTGCCAGCAGCTCTCAGGGACAGTCCTACGAGCAGTACTTC
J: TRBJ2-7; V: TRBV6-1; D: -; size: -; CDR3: CASSGRQLHLSYEQYF; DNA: TGTGCCAGCAGTGGGCGGCAGCTTCACCTCTCCTACGAGCAGTACTTC
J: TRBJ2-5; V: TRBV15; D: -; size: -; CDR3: CATSRTRRGPTYQETQYF; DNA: TGTGCCACCAGCAGAACTAGACGGGGACCCACGTACCAAGAGACCCAGTACTTC
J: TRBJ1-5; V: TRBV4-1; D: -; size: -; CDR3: CASSQVGQPQHF; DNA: TGCGCCAGCAGCCAAGTAGGACAGCCCCAGCATTTT
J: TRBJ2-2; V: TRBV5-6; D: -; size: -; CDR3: CASRESGGSTGELFF; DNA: TGTGCCAGCAGGGAATCAGGGGGGAGCACCGGGGAGCTGTTTTTT
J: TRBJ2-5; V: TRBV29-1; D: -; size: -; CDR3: CSVGGLQETQYF; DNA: TGCAGCGTTGGAGGCCTCCAAGAGACCCAGTACTTC
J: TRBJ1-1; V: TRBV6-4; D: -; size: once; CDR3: CASSDPPQGPIPPFMNTEAFF; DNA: TGTGCCAGCAGTGACCCCCCACAGGGACCCATCCCCCCCTTCATGAACACTGAAGCTTTCTTT